This T cell receptor beta chain was recovered during a study of T cell repertoires in cytomegalovirus infection. Study-level results: Pooled public TCR beta family frequency picked out CMV carriers with the relevant HLA. There were HLA-C-restricted CMV-specific TCR beta clonotypes dominating the ex vivo response.

In the case of this clonotype: What it binds is not known.

Each CDR3 protein gets one entry after TCRdb re-called the reads with MiXCR. The repertoire holds hundreds of thousands of distinct CDR3 sequences, around 11% seen once, with 9.5% to 13% in the top ten. Germline V gene data show CDR1 as MNHNS and CDR2 as SASEGT. CDR3 length equals 12 residues. V was shortened by 6 bases and J by 10 bases, with 13 bases between the two germline ends. Specimen: PBMCs. The chain joins TRBV6-1 to TRBJ2-1; tentative D call: TRBD1 (5 bases). The sequence came from a human donor in good health (CMV status not recorded). Some clones in this sample may be carry-over from other donors' samples. The CDR3 reads CASSPQGSEQFF. The CDR3 DNA reads TGTGCCAGCAGCCCGCAGGGTTCCGAGCAGTTCTTC.